This T cell receptor beta chain was identified during a study of beta chain features in type 1 diabetes. This CDR3 is 13 amino acids long. V lost 5 bases to trimming and J lost 0 bases, with 8 bases between them. Germline loops: CDR1 SGHTA, CDR2 FQGNSA. All of the isolated RNA was reverse transcribed, so expressed TCRB transcripts were sequenced. The method was immunoSEQ multiplex PCR; TCRdb's version includes in-frame clones alone and lacks a portion of them. The sample holds 120,000 to 150,000 clones, more than 9% seen once. The chain joins TRBV7-2 to TRBJ2-7, with D perhaps TRBD1 (6 bases). The sequence was obtained from a young man in good health. The source material was naive CD4+ T cells from blood. For the CDR3, the DNA is TGTGCCAGCAGCCGGGACATCTCCTACGAGCAGTACTTC. Amino acids: CASSRDISYEQYF.